The text below deals with one T cell receptor (beta chain). Its antigen is as yet unknown. Assay used: immunoSEQ multiplex PCR; TCRdb lists only in-frame clones, some missing. Of 100,000 or so clones in the sample, roughly 91% were seen once. V was cut by 7 bases and J by 0 bases, with 13 bases left in between. There are 14 residues in the CDR3. Germline CDR1 reads MNHEY; CDR2 reads SVGAGI. These data come from a study of PD-1 blockade in classical Hodgkin lymphoma. The study, taken as a whole, reports: CD4+ TCR diversity rose significantly by C4D1, and CD8+ TCR diversity did not.

Time point described: cycle 4 day 1 (C4D1), after 6 weeks of nivolumab. Every patient had relapsed following autologous stem cell transplantation, and cohorts differed in brentuximab vedotin exposure. The chain couples TRBV6-5 to TRBJ2-7, with D possibly TRBD1 on 5 matching bases. The starting material was peripheral blood mononuclear cells (PBMCs), obtained before the fourth cycle of nivolumab. The TCR originated in a human donor with classical Hodgkin lymphoma. The CDR3 region is CASTPRVSSYEQYF. The CDR3 DNA reads TGTGCCAGCACCCCCAGGGTAAGCTCCTACGAGCAGTACTTC.